Listed below are T cell receptor beta chains from one sample, sequenced in a study of OX40 agonist ivuxolimab in advanced cancers. The table came from immunoSEQ multiplex PCR; TCRdb's copy has only in-frame clones and leaves some out. The data hold 60,000 to 75,000 clones, with approximately 89% observed a single time. Sequencing was performed on CD4+ or CD8+ T cells sorted from blood, taken in a trial of the OX40 agonist ivuxolimab. These TCRs come from an adult with an advanced solid tumor such as melanoma, head and neck, liver or kidney cancer. Both conserved end residues are part of each CDR3. The D gene is left open where the match is weak. Not every row has a clone size; where given, it reads once, few, many or a size class.

size	D	J	V	DNA	CDR3
-	-	TRBJ2-7	TRBV6-1	TGTGCCAGCAGCGACAGCTACGAGCAGTACTTC	CASSDSYEQYF
once	TRBD2	TRBJ2-7	TRBV7-2	TGTGCCAGCAGCGGGACTAGCGGTCCCTACGAGCAGTACTTC	CASSGTSGPYEQYF
once	TRBD2	TRBJ2-5	TRBV4-2	TGTGCCAGCAGCCAAGGAGCTAGCGGGGGGGTCCAAGAGACCCAGTACTTC	CASSQGASGGVQETQYF
-	-	TRBJ2-5	TRBV5-1	TGCGCCAGCAGCTTGGCGGGGTCCCGAGAGACCCAGTACTTC	CASSLAGSRETQYF
once	-	TRBJ2-4	TRBV15	TGTGCCACCACGGAGGGCCGCCCCGGGGCAGACATTCAGTACTTC	CATTEGRPGADIQYF
-	-	TRBJ1-4	TRBV18	TGTGCCAGCTCACCCGATCCTTGGGTGAATGAAAAACTGTTTTTT	CASSPDPWVNEKLFF
-	-	TRBJ2-5	TRBV5-1	TGCGCCAGCAGCTTATCCACAGGAGGGCTCCAAGAGACCCAGTACTTC	CASSLSTGGLQETQYF
-	TRBD1	TRBJ2-5	TRBV5-4	TGTGCCAGCAGCTTCAAGGGGGCGGGAGAGACCCAGTACTTC	CASSFKGAGETQYF
-	-	TRBJ2-3	TRBV18	TGTGCCAGCTCACCTTTATTAGGCGGTTCACCTAGCACAGATACGCAGTATTTT	CASSPLLGGSPSTDTQYF
once	-	TRBJ1-5	TRBV15	TGTGCCACCAGCAGAGATCCTGAGGCGGGAAGCGACTATAGCAATCAGCCCCAGCATTTT	CATSRDPEAGSDYSNQPQHF
-	-	TRBJ2-5	TRBV29-1	TGCAGCGTTGTAGGGGGGGCTGAGACCCAGTACTTC	CSVVGGAETQYF
-	-	TRBJ2-1	TRBV11-2	TGTGCCAGCAGCTTAGCCACCTACAATGAGCAGTTCTTC	CASSLATYNEQFF
-	-	TRBJ2-3	TRBV5-1	TGCGCCAGCAGCTTGGTTTTGGCTAGTGGACTGGATACGCAGTATTTT	CASSLVLASGLDTQYF
few	-	TRBJ2-1	TRBV6-6	TGTGCCAGCAGTCGGGGCCCGAACAATGAGCAGTTCTTC	CASSRGPNNEQFF
-	TRBD1	TRBJ1-5	TRBV19	TGTGCCAGTAGTAAGGACAGGTTTGGGCAGCCCCAGCATTTT	CASSKDRFGQPQHF
-	-	TRBJ2-5	TRBV11-2	TGTGCCAGCAGCTTAGATCTGAGTAGGGTGGAGACCCAGTACTTC	CASSLDLSRVETQYF
-	-	TRBJ1-1	TRBV2	TGTGCCAGCCAAGCCCCCACACCGGGCACTGAAGCTTTCTTT	CASQAPTPGTEAFF
few	-	TRBJ1-4	TRBV11-2	TGTGCCAGCAGCTTAGCTCTTTGGGCAACTAATGAAAAACTGTTTTTT	CASSLALWATNEKLFF
once	-	TRBJ1-3	TRBV5-6	TGTGCCAGCAGCTTAGTTAGTGGAAACTCTGGAAACACCATATATTTT	CASSLVSGNSGNTIYF
-	TRBD1	TRBJ1-1	TRBV30	TGTGCCTGGAGTACCGGACAGGGGGGAGGGACTGAAGCTTTCTTT	CAWSTGQGGGTEAFF
-	TRBD2	TRBJ2-3	TRBV18	TGTGCCAGCTCACCCGGACTAGCGGGTGGAGATACGCAGTATTTT	CASSPGLAGGDTQYF
-	-	TRBJ2-5	TRBV7-8	TGTGCCAGCAGCGCCGACAGAGGGTTAGGTGAGACCCAGTACTTC	CASSADRGLGETQYF
-	-	TRBJ1-5	TRBV20-1	TGCATCCCGAGGAGGGGTCAGCCCCAGCATTTT	CIPRRGQPQHF
-	TRBD1	TRBJ2-7	TRBV7-9	TGTGCCAGCAGCCCGACAGGGCGTATGTACGAGCAGTACTTC	CASSPTGRMYEQYF
-	-	TRBJ2-5	TRBV19	TGTGCCAGTACTCGGGCGTTGGGAAGAGGCAAAGAGACCCAGTACTTC	CASTRALGRGKETQYF
-	-	TRBJ2-3	TRBV6-4	TGTGCCAGCAGATACGGACCCACAGATACGCAGTATTTT	CASRYGPTDTQYF
-	TRBD2	TRBJ2-7	TRBV7-2	TGTGCCAGCAGCTTAGGAGCGGGGGGGCTTCTCTACGAGCAGTACTTC	CASSLGAGGLLYEQYF
-	-	TRBJ1-2	TRBV7-9	TGTGCCAGCAGCCTAGGGGGGGACTATGGCTACACCTTC	CASSLGGDYGYTF
-	TRBD2	TRBJ2-3	TRBV6-6	TGTGCCAGCAGTTACACCGGCGGGGGGGATACGCAGTATTTT	CASSYTGGGDTQYF